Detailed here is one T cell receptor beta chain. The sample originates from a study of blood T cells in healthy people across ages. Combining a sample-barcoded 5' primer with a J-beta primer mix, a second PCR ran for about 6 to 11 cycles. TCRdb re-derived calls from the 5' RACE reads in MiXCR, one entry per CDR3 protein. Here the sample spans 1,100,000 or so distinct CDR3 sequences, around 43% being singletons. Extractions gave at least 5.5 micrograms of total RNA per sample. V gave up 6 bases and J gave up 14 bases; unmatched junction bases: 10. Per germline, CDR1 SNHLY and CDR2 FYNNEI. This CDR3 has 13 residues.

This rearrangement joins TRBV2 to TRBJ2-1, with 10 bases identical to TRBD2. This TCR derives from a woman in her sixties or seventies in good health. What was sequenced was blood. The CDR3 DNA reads TGTGCCAGCAGACCGGGACTAGCGAGACCCAAGTTCTTC. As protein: CASRPGLARPKFF.